This passage covers 32 T cell receptor beta chains from one sample sequenced in a study of blood T cells in healthy people across ages (dated by TCRdb to 2013 to 2016). Library generation was performed with 5' RACE. For sequencing, an Illumina HiSeq 2500 was employed. A second roughly 6 to 12 cycle PCR used a sample-barcoded 5' primer and a J-beta primer mix. TCRdb's own reprocessing of the public reads used fastp at Q25 and MiXCR and kept productive beta chains. Under each unique CDR3 protein, matching rows form one entry showing the most common genes and DNA. Recorded for this sample are 1.5 million to 2 million distinct CDR3 sequences; approximately 28% of them occurred a single time. Roughly 8% of the sample comes from the top ten. The sequencing input was blood. Every receptor here comes from a woman in her thirties in good health.

This clonotype turned up a few times. The V and J genes are TRBV12-3 or TRBV12-4 and TRBJ2-7, with D perhaps matching TRBD1 (5 bases). V lost 5 bases, J lost 0 bases, and 14 bases lay in between. The CDR3 has 15 amino acids. DNA for the CDR3: TGTGCCAGCAGTCTCACCCACAGGAGCTCCTACGAGCAGTACTTC. Protein product: CASSLTHRSSYEQYF.

The gene calls are TRBV2 and TRBJ1-1; D is unresolved. Trimming took off 4 bases at V and 11 bases at J, with 20 bases between the two ends. This CDR3 comprises 14 residues. Germline V gene data show CDR1 as SNHLY and CDR2 as FYNNEI. The DNA of the CDR3 is TGTGCCAGCAGTGTAGATCCCCCGACGAGAGGGGCTTTCTTT. This encodes CASSVDPPTRGAFF.

This clonotype was counted at least ten times. This chain joins TRBV10-3 and TRBJ2-5, with TRBD1 matching over 8 bases. The CDR3 totals 13 residues. Germline values: CDR1 ENHRY, CDR2 SYGVKD. With V trimmed by 9 bases and J by 3 bases, 6 bases remained unmatched. The CDR3 DNA reads as TGTGCCATTCAGGGGGCCGTTAAAGAGACCCAGTACTTC. Amino acid sequence: CAIQGAVKETQYF.

The V call is TRBV20-1, the J call TRBJ1-1; no reliable D call. The CDR3 has 13 residues. Germline V CDR1 and CDR2: DFQATT, SNEGSKA (reference sequence). V was cut by 3 bases and J by 6 bases, with 14 bases left in between. The CDR3 sequence: CSARVRLGSEAFF. CDR3 bases: TGCAGTGCTAGGGTCCGTCTGGGGTCTGAAGCTTTCTTT.

This clonotype was observed a few times. CDR3 DNA: TGTGCCATCAGTGCCTCTCTCGGAGACAATGAGCAGTTCTTC. Its translation: CAISASLGDNEQFF. J is TRBJ2-1 and V is TRBV10-3, with D uncertain. V was cut by 4 bases and J by 5 bases, with 12 bases left in between. The germline gives CDR1 ENHRY, CDR2 SYGVKD. The CDR3 has 14 residues.

This clonotype was seen a few times. One end of the junction is discordant with germline, which a read error may explain. The chain uses TRBV20-1 and TRBJ2-7, with TRBD1 matching over 9 bases. The germline V gene has CDR1 DFQATT and CDR2 SNEGSKA (reference sequence). This CDR3 region has 16 residues. CDR3 DNA sequence: TGCAGTGCCAGAGACCCCGGGACAGGGTTGGGCGCCGAGCAGTACTTC. Amino acids: CSARDPGTGLGAEQYF.

This clonotype was observed many times. The chain uses TRBV12-3 or TRBV12-4 and TRBJ1-2, with D possibly matching TRBD1 (5 bases). The V and J ends lost 3 bases and 3 bases respectively, with 11 bases between them. The CDR3 length is 14 residues. CDR3: CASSLAQGDYGYTF. The CDR3 region has the DNA TGTGCCAGCAGTTTGGCGCAGGGAGACTATGGCTACACCTTC.

This clonotype was seen ten or more times. The chain employs TRBV20-1 and TRBJ2-4; D perhaps matches TRBD1 (6 bases). CDR3 length: 18 residues. CDR1 and CDR2 (germline): DFQATT, SNEGSKA (reference sequence). The ends were cut back, 1 base at V and 0 bases at J, with 19 bases in the middle. Here the CDR3 reads CSARGPRDILLAKNIQYF. The CDR3, as DNA: TGCAGTGCTAGAGGTCCCCGGGACATCTTATTAGCCAAAAACATTCAGTACTTC.

This clonotype was detected ten times or more. This rearrangement joins TRBV12-3 or TRBV12-4 to TRBJ2-5; D not certain. CDR3 size: 13 residues. V was trimmed by 6 bases and J by 0 bases, leaving 8 bases between them. CDR3 region: CASRDGHQETQYF. As DNA, the CDR3 is TGTGCCAGCAGGGACGGCCACCAAGAGACCCAGTACTTC.

The V and J genes are TRBV9 and TRBJ2-5; 7 nucleotides align to TRBD1. CDR3 length: 14 amino acids. V dropped 4 bases and J dropped 2; count of bases not matched to a gene: 5. Germline-derived CDR1 and CDR2 are SGDLS and YYNGEE. The CDR3 reads CASSTQTGQETQYF. CDR3 in DNA: TGTGCCAGCAGCACCCAGACAGGGCAAGAGACCCAGTACTTC.

This clonotype has just a few counts. J is TRBJ2-7 and V is TRBV4-1, with TRBD2 matching 14 bases. J lost 4 bases, V lost 4 bases, and 9 bases had no gene match. There are 17 residues in the CDR3. Germline V gene data show CDR1 as MGHRA and CDR2 as YSYEKL. CDR3 sequence: CASSPSLGLAGGYEQYF. CDR3 in DNA: TGCGCCAGCAGCCCCTCACTTGGACTAGCGGGGGGTTACGAGCAGTACTTC.

V gene TRBV7-2 combines with J gene TRBJ1-5, with D perhaps matching TRBD1 (6 bases). The CDR3 is 14 residues long. Germline assignment: CDR1 SGHTA and CDR2 FQGNSA. Trimming removed 4 bases from V and 4 bases from J, with 11 bases in between. CDR3 DNA sequence: TGTGCCAGCAGCTCGGACAGCCATAATCAGCCCCAGCATTTT. It yields the protein CASSSDSHNQPQHF.

This chain joins TRBV6-1 and TRBJ2-3; perhaps TRBD1 as D (6 bases). The CDR3 has 12 amino acids. V was cut by 8 bases and J by 3 bases, with 9 bases left in between. CDR1 is MNHNS, CDR2 SASEGT, per germline. This chain's CDR3 is CASLTGTDTQYF. CDR3 nucleotide sequence: TGTGCCAGCCTTACAGGGACAGATACGCAGTATTTT.

The chain recombines TRBV7-2 with TRBJ2-1, with 8 bases lining up with TRBD2. TRBJ2-7 explains the end of the DNA better; the J call may be wrong. CDR3 length: 18 amino acids. Germline loops: CDR1 SGHTA, CDR2 FQGNSA. CDR3 sequence: CASSARTQRGPSYNEQYF. CDR3 DNA: TGTGCCAGCAGCGCAAGGACGCAGCGGGGGCCCTCCTACAATGAGCAGTACTTC.

CDR3 amino acids: CASTFRREDQPQHF. Written as DNA, the CDR3 is TGTGCCAGCACTTTCCGACGGGAGGATCAGCCCCAGCATTTT. The rearrangement uses TRBV28 and TRBJ1-5; D call uncertain. Germline V CDR1 and CDR2: MDHEN, SYDVKM. The CDR3 contains 14 residues. Deletions cut 7 bases from V and 5 bases from J, with 15 bases between.

This clonotype turned up a few times. The chain joins TRBV7-9 to TRBJ2-3; D possibly corresponds to TRBD2 (6 bases). The CDR3 totals 17 residues. V lost 4 bases and J 2 bases, leaving 19 bases between the germline ends. From germline, CDR1 is SEHNR and CDR2 FQNEAQ (reference sequence). DNA for the CDR3: TGTGCCAGCAGCTACCCGACCGGGACTCCGATCACAGATACGCAGTATTTT. Amino acid sequence: CASSYPTGTPITDTQYF.

This sequence joins TRBV6-6 and TRBJ2-4, with 11 bases identical to TRBD1. The DNA end is a closer match to TRBJ2-7, so the J assignment may be wrong. CDR3 size: 15 residues. The V gene's germline CDR1 is MNHNY and CDR2 SVGAGI (reference sequence). CDR3 sequence reads: CASRASGTGGYEQYF. CDR3 DNA: TGTGCCAGCAGAGCCTCCGGGACAGGGGGCTACGAGCAGTACTTC.

This clonotype was counted between two and nine times. The chain combines TRBV20-1 with TRBJ1-5; D gene unclear. The germline V and J ends were trimmed by 3 bases and 5 bases, with 14 bases remaining between them. Germline lookup yields CDR1 DFQATT and CDR2 SNEGSKA (reference sequence). The CDR3 extends over 14 amino acids. Written as DNA, the CDR3 is TGCAGTGCTAGGCCAAAGGGCGGTTATCAGCCCCAGCATTTT. This codes for CSARPKGGYQPQHF.

The V gene is TRBV5-6, the J gene TRBJ2-5, with 9 bases aligning to TRBD2. The trim removed 1 base at V and 11 bases at J, leaving 18 bases unmatched. CDR3 length: 17 residues. Germline-derived CDR1 and CDR2 are SGHDT and YYEEEE. The CDR3 bases are TGTGCCAGCAGCTTGCAGGGTCTCCCGGAGCGGGGGGATGAGCAGTACTTC. This gives the protein CASSLQGLPERGDEQYF.

As concerns this clonotype: A clone one base away is much larger, so this may be a read error. The chain is built from TRBV12-3 or TRBV12-4 and TRBJ2-7; 7 bases agree with TRBD1. The CDR3 spans 13 residues. V gave up 5 bases and J gave up 7 bases; unmatched junction bases: 8. The CDR3 region is CASSLQGDNEQYF. Written as DNA, the CDR3 is TGTGCCAGCAGTCTGCAGGGGGACAATGAGCAGTACTTC.

In this sample, this clonotype turned up once. A much larger clone differs from this one at a single base, so this may be a read error. The rearrangement joins TRBV5-1 to TRBJ2-1, with a weak D call TRBD2 (6 bases). The germline V and J ends were trimmed by 3 bases and 10 bases, with 23 bases remaining between them. The germline gives CDR1 SGHRS, CDR2 YFSETQ. CDR3 length equals 16 residues. CDR3 region: CASSSAVRSGGHEQFF. CDR3 sequence (DNA): TGCGCCAGCAGCTCGGCGGTGAGAAGCGGAGGGCACGAGCAGTTCTTC.

This clonotype was seen only once. The chain combines TRBV28 with TRBJ2-4; the D is unclear. Trimming removed 3 bases from V and 2 bases from J, with 11 bases in between. The CDR3 is 15 amino acids. Germline lookup yields CDR1 MDHEN and CDR2 SYDVKM. Here the CDR3 reads CASSFRVGTKNIQYF. The CDR3 DNA sequence: TGTGCCAGCAGTTTCCGGGTGGGAACCAAAAACATTCAGTACTTC.

In its sample, this clonotype was seen a few times. The rearrangement links TRBV7-2 to TRBJ1-2, with TRBD1 matching over 7 bases. Germline lookup yields CDR1 SGHTA and CDR2 FQGNSA. The J segment lost 5 bases and the V segment lost 4 bases, leaving 13 bases of the junction unmatched. The CDR3 consists of 16 residues. CDR3 sequence (DNA): TGTGCCAGCAGCTCTCCCAGAGGGGGCTTGGGGTATGGCTACACCTTC. It specifies CASSSPRGGLGYGYTF.

This clonotype was counted a few times. The chain couples TRBV9 to TRBJ2-3, with TRBD2 identical over 7 bases. V shed 2 bases, J shed 4 bases, and the junction held 7 bases outside the gene matches. Germline-derived CDR1 and CDR2 are SGDLS and YYNGEE. This CDR3 is built from 15 residues. The CDR3 loop reads CASSVDAGDSDTQYF. The CDR3 DNA reads TGTGCCAGCAGCGTCGACGCGGGAGATTCAGATACGCAGTATTTT. The variable domain in full, with the rest retrieved from reference TRBV9 and TRBJ2-3, is DSGVTQTPKHLITATGQRVTLRCSPRSGDLSVYWYQQSLDQGLQFLIQYYNGEERAKGNILERFSAQQFPDLHSELNLSSLELGDSALYFCASSVDAGDSDTQYFGPGTRLTVL.

This clonotype was seen a handful of times. This sequence joins TRBV5-6 and TRBJ2-7, with D unclear. This CDR3 spans 14 amino acids. Germline V lookup: CDR1 SGHDT, CDR2 YYEEEE. V was trimmed by 4 bases and J by 1 base, leaving 12 bases between them. The CDR3 is CASSPLEESYEQYF. The CDR3 DNA sequence: TGTGCCAGCAGCCCTTTAGAGGAGTCCTACGAGCAGTACTTC.

There are a few counts of this clonotype. The chain has TRBV4-1 and TRBJ1-6; no firm D call. The CDR3 contains 14 residues. V dropped 4 bases and J dropped 9 bases, with 13 bases sitting between them. In germline, CDR1 is MGHRA, CDR2 YSYEKL. In DNA, the CDR3 is TGCGCCAGCAGCCCGGAGGCATTGAGTTCACCCCTCCACTTT. It codes for CASSPEALSSPLHF.

V is TRBV4-1 and J is TRBJ1-6; possibly TRBD1 for D (5 bases). V was shortened by 4 bases and J by 7 bases, with 14 bases between the two germline ends. This CDR3 spans 15 amino acids. Germline values: CDR1 MGHRA, CDR2 YSYEKL. The CDR3 sequence: CASSLFRGLNSPLHF. CDR3 nucleotides: TGCGCCAGCAGCCTCTTCCGGGGCCTCAATTCACCCCTCCACTTT.

V gene TRBV18 combines with J gene TRBJ2-5; 9 nucleotides agree with TRBD1. CDR3 length: 16 amino acids. Losses at the gene ends were 2 bases for V and 3 bases for J; bases not matched to a gene: 7. Germline values: CDR1 KGHSH, CDR2 LQKENI. The CDR3 sequence: CASSPGTGLVKETQYF. The CDR3 bases are TGTGCCAGCTCACCAGGGACAGGGCTCGTCAAAGAGACCCAGTACTTC.

The chain is built from TRBV10-3 and TRBJ1-1, with D maybe TRBD1 (6 bases). Looked up from germline, CDR1 is ENHRY and CDR2 is SYGVKD. Trimming pared 0 bases from V and 0 bases from J, leaving 14 bases between. The CDR3 is 17 amino acids. The CDR3 sequence: CAISESFGGGMNTEAFF. In DNA form, the CDR3 reads TGTGCCATCAGTGAGTCCTTCGGGGGGGGCATGAACACTGAAGCTTTCTTT.

The chain employs TRBV20-1 and TRBJ1-4; D gene unclear. Trimming shortened V by 5 bases and J by 8 bases, and 15 bases separated the two germline ends. The V gene's germline CDR1 is DFQATT and CDR2 SNEGSKA (reference sequence). CDR3 length: 13 amino acids. CDR3 loop: CSAVRGTTEKLFF. CDR3 nucleotides: TGCAGTGCTGTCCGGGGAACCACGGAAAAACTGTTTTTT.

The sample holds many counts of this clonotype. The rearrangement uses TRBV10-3 and TRBJ2-7; 11 positions agree with TRBD1. V lost 6 bases, J lost 3 bases, and 4 bases stayed unmatched. The CDR3 is 14 residues long. Germline CDR1 reads ENHRY; CDR2 reads SYGVKD. The CDR3: CAISGTGGNYEQYF. The CDR3 nucleotides are TGTGCCATCAGCGGGACAGGGGGTAACTACGAGCAGTACTTC.

Ten or more counts support this clonotype. The chain recombines TRBV29-1 with TRBJ2-7; no clear D gene. The V end was cut by 5 bases, the J end by 2 bases, with 4 bases between. The V gene's germline CDR1 is SQVTM and CDR2 ANQGSEA. The CDR3 length is 10 residues. The CDR3 DNA reads TGCAGCGTTTCCACCTACGAGCAGTACTTC. Translation: CSVSTYEQYF.